The T cell receptor (beta chain) described here comes from a study of blood T cell repertoires in COVID-19. On the study more broadly: T cells, B-cell-depleted T cells, or PBMCs supplied cDNA or gDNA.

With V trimmed by 4 bases and J by 0 bases, 1 base remained unmatched. The CDR3 contains 13 residues. The germline gives CDR1 SQVTM, CDR2 ANQGSEA. Clones were read by immunoSEQ multiplex PCR, and TCRdb kept only the in-frame ones, dropping some. The data contain about 480,000 clones, roughly 88% of them singletons. Symptom resolution, clearance, or two negative PCRs marked donors in Cohort 3 as recovered. Sequencing was carried out using PBMCs or T cells enriched from blood (not recorded which). The chain has TRBV29-1 and TRBJ2-3; 7 nucleotides line up with TRBD2. The source of this sequence is a woman aged 35 to 49 who had recovered from COVID-19. CDR3 DNA sequence: TGCAGCGTTGGGGGACTAAGCACAGATACGCAGTATTTT. This gives the protein CSVGGLSTDTQYF.